The 2 T cell receptor beta chains below all came from one sample that was sequenced in a study of T cell responses to AZD1222 COVID-19 vaccine. Profiled with immunoSEQ multiplex PCR; TCRdb holds only in-frame clones, not every one. The top ten clones hold less than 3.5% of a sample with tens of thousands of clones, approximately 88% of them seen once. The starting material was peripheral blood, obtained 28 days after the second AZD1222 dose. The receptors here all came from an adult who received the AZD1222 COVID-19 vaccine.

This clone was counted a single time. This chain joins TRBV20-1 and TRBJ2-7; no firm D call. In germline, CDR1 is DFQATT, CDR2 SNEGSKA (reference sequence). V was clipped by 3 bases and J by 2 bases, with 14 bases between them. The CDR3 sequence is 14 residues long. Written as DNA, the CDR3 is TGCAGTGCTAGTGGATTAGAAATCCCCTACGAGCAGTACTTC. Protein product: CSASGLEIPYEQYF.

The chain employs TRBV21-1 and TRBJ1-4. TRBV21-1 is assigned pseudogene status. This CDR3 has 16 amino acids. This CDR3 is CASSKVGRGLNEKLFF. The CDR3 DNA reads TGTGCCAGCAGCAAAGTCGGCAGGGGACTTAATGAAAAACTGTTTTTT.